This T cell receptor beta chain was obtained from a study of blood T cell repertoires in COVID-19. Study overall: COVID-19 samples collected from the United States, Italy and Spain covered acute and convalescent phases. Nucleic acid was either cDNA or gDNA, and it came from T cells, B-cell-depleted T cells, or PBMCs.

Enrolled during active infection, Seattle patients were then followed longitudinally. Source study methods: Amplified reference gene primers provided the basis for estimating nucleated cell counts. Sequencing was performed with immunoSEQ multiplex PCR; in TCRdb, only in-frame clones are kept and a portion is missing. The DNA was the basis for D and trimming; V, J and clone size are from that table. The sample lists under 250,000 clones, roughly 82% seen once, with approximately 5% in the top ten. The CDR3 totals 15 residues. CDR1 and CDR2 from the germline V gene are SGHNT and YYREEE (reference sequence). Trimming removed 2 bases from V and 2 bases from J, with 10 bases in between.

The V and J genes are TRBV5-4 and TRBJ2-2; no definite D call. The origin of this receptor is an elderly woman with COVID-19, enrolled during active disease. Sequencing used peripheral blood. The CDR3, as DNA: TGTGCCAGCAGCTTCAGACAAGGAAACACCGGGGAGCTGTTTTTT. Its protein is CASSFRQGNTGELFF.